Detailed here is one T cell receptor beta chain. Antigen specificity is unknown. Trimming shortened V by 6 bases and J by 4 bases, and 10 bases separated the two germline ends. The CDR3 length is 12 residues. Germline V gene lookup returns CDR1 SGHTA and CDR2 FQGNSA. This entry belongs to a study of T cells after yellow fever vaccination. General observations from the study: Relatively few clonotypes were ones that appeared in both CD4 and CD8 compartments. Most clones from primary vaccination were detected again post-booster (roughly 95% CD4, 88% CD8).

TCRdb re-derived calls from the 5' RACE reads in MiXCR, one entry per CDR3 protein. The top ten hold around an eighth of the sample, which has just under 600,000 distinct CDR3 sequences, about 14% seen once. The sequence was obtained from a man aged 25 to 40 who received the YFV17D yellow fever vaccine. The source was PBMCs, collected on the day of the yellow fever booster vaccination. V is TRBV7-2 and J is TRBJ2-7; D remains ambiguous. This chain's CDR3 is CASSTVGYEQYF. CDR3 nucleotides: TGTGCCAGCAGTACCGTGGGGTACGAGCAGTACTTC.